Listed below are T cell receptor beta chains from one sample, sequenced in a study of shared clonotypes between healthy human individuals. Libraries were prepared by immunoSEQ multiplex PCR; TCRdb keeps only in-frame clonotypes and omits some of them. The sample carries around 1.9 million clones, about 93% recorded once. Sequencing used naive CD8+ T cells from PBMCs. The receptors come from a man younger than 35 in good health. Some clones in this sample may be carry-over from other donors' samples. Each CDR3 is given with its conserved first and last residue. The D gene is left open where the match is weak. Rows give clone size only sometimes, using once, few, many, or a class for an expanded clone.

clone size,J gene,D gene,V gene,CDR3 protein,CDR3 DNA
NA,TRBJ1-3,NA,TRBV9,CASSAHASTGRADTIYF,TGTGCCAGCAGCGCCCACGCCTCAACTGGACGGGCGGACACCATATATTTT
NA,TRBJ2-7,NA,TRBV7-9,CASSLREEQYF,TGTGCCAGCAGCCTTAGGGAGGAGCAGTACTTC
NA,TRBJ2-1,NA,TRBV6-5,CASSYSSNNEQFF,TGTGCCAGCAGTTACTCGTCCAACAATGAGCAGTTCTTC
NA,TRBJ2-1,TRBD1,TRBV5-1,CASSLSGGLRNEQFF,TGCGCCAGCAGCTTGTCAGGGGGCCTACGGAATGAGCAGTTCTTC
NA,TRBJ2-7,NA,TRBV11-2,CASSLVGRGYEQYF,TGTGCCAGCAGCTTAGTGGGGCGGGGCTACGAGCAGTACTTC
NA,TRBJ1-1,NA,TRBV7-2,CASADGPMNTEAFF,TGTGCCAGCGCTGACGGACCGATGAACACTGAAGCTTTCTTT
NA,TRBJ2-5,NA,TRBV18,CASSPPKVRGAQETQYF,TGTGCCAGCTCACCACCAAAAGTAAGAGGGGCGCAAGAGACCCAGTACTTC
NA,TRBJ1-2,TRBD1,TRBV28,CASRLTGVYGYTF,TGTGCCAGCAGATTAACAGGGGTCTATGGCTACACCTTC
NA,TRBJ2-1,TRBD2,TRBV27,CASSFHSSGRARDEQFF,TGTGCCAGCAGTTTCCATTCTAGCGGGAGGGCCAGGGATGAGCAGTTCTTC
NA,TRBJ2-1,NA,TRBV6-1,CASSDRTFNPGEQFF,TGTGCCAGCAGTGACCGGACCTTCAATCCGGGTGAGCAGTTCTTC
NA,TRBJ2-5,NA,TRBV2,CASRGEGSQETQYF,TGTGCCAGCAGAGGAGAGGGTTCCCAAGAGACCCAGTACTTC
NA,TRBJ2-3,NA,TRBV7-9,CASSPDLTDTQYF,TGTGCCAGCAGCCCCGACCTCACAGATACGCAGTATTTT
NA,TRBJ1-2,NA,TRBV4-1,CASSLRSPTRDGYTF,TGCGCCAGCAGCCTCAGGAGCCCAACCAGGGATGGCTACACCTTC
NA,TRBJ2-1,NA,TRBV9,CASSVRTTDTTSYNEQFF,TGTGCCAGCAGCGTGAGAACGACGGACACAACCTCCTACAATGAGCAGTTCTTC
NA,TRBJ2-7,NA,TRBV27,CASSWGASINEQYF,TGTGCCAGCAGTTGGGGGGCTAGCATCAACGAGCAGTACTTC
NA,TRBJ1-2,NA,TRBV6-5,CASSYGRTARGGYTF,TGTGCCAGCAGTTACGGCAGGACCGCGAGGGGTGGCTACACCTTC
NA,TRBJ2-1,NA,TRBV28,CASSTLGESSYNEQFF,TGTGCCAGCAGTACTCTTGGGGAGAGCTCCTACAATGAGCAGTTCTTC
NA,TRBJ2-7,TRBD2,TRBV5-1,CASRRTSGKEGPGEQYF,TGCGCCAGCAGGCGTACTAGCGGCAAAGAAGGGCCCGGCGAGCAGTACTTC
NA,TRBJ2-5,TRBD2,TRBV28,CASEGLAGGQETQYF,TGTGCCAGCGAGGGACTAGCGGGAGGCCAAGAGACCCAGTACTTC
once,TRBJ2-6,NA,TRBV7-8,CASTSSGANVLTF,TGTGCCAGCACGAGCTCTGGGGCCAACGTCCTGACTTTC
NA,TRBJ2-7,NA,TRBV2,CASSPGQMMDEQYF,TGTGCCAGCAGCCCGGGACAAATGATGGACGAGCAGTACTTC
NA,TRBJ1-1,TRBD1,TRBV10-3,CATAGAIRGDTEAFF,TGTGCCACGGCTGGGGCGATCAGGGGGGACACTGAAGCTTTCTTT
once,TRBJ1-5,NA,TRBV7-9,CASSLGVGNQPQHF,TGTGCCAGCAGCTTAGGGGTTGGCAATCAGCCCCAGCATTTT
NA,TRBJ2-7,TRBD2,TRBV27,CASSPTAGDRSYEQYF,TGTGCCAGCAGTCCCACCGCGGGGGACCGCTCCTACGAGCAGTACTTC
NA,TRBJ2-2,TRBD1,TRBV5-5,CASSLGQGANTGELFF,TGTGCCAGCAGCCTCGGACAGGGGGCGAACACCGGGGAGCTGTTTTTT
NA,TRBJ1-1,TRBD1,TRBV4-3,CASSQQRTGLNTEAFF,TGCGCCAGCAGCCAACAACGGACAGGCCTGAACACTGAAGCTTTCTTT
NA,TRBJ1-5,NA,TRBV6-6,CASTRDSLGNQPQHF,TGTGCCAGTACCAGGGACTCGTTGGGGAATCAGCCCCAGCATTTT
once,TRBJ2-2,TRBD2,TRBV4-2,CASSQDSGSLYTGELFF,TGTGCCAGCAGCCAGGATAGCGGGAGTTTATACACCGGGGAGCTGTTTTTT
NA,TRBJ2-7,NA,TRBV11-3,CASSLGLPYEQYF,TGTGCCAGCAGCTTAGGACTACCCTACGAGCAGTACTTC
NA,TRBJ2-7,NA,TRBV11-1,CASSDQHPYEQYF,TGTGCCAGCAGCGACCAACATCCCTACGAGCAGTACTTC
NA,TRBJ2-7,NA,TRBV7-9,CASSSHPVGVGVLYEQYF,TGTGCCAGCAGCTCCCATCCGGTGGGAGTCGGGGTTCTCTACGAGCAGTACTTC
NA,TRBJ2-2,TRBD2,TRBV27,CASSTPGGKLTGELFF,TGTGCCAGCAGTACCCCGGGAGGGAAATTGACCGGGGAGCTGTTTTTT
NA,TRBJ2-1,NA,TRBV16,CASSPGRLHNEQFF,TGTGCCAGCAGCCCCGGGCGGCTACACAATGAGCAGTTCTTC
NA,TRBJ2-7,NA,TRBV19,CASSDFLSTREQYF,TGTGCCAGTAGTGATTTTCTTTCGACGAGGGAGCAGTACTTC
NA,TRBJ2-7,NA,TRBV5-1,CASSLTDSYEQYF,TGCGCCAGCAGCTTGACAGACTCCTACGAGCAGTACTTC
once,TRBJ1-1,NA,TRBV4-1,CASSQVAQGKAFF,TGCGCCAGCAGCCAAGTTGCCCAGGGGAAAGCTTTCTTT
NA,TRBJ2-5,NA,TRBV5-1,CASSLAVGGETQYF,TGCGCCAGCAGCTTGGCCGTGGGAGGAGAGACCCAGTACTTC
NA,TRBJ2-7,NA,TRBV27,CASSRSADSYEQYF,TGTGCCAGCAGTAGGTCTGCCGATTCCTACGAGCAGTACTTC
NA,TRBJ2-4,TRBD1,TRBV27,CASSSISGQGGSVKNIQYF,TGTGCCAGCAGTTCCATATCAGGACAGGGTGGTTCCGTCAAAAACATTCAGTACTTC
once,TRBJ2-4,NA,TRBV29-1,CSVEDGAPGNIQYF,TGCAGCGTTGAAGACGGGGCACCCGGAAACATTCAGTACTTC
NA,TRBJ2-7,TRBD1,TRBV28,CASSMDRGFIEQYF,TGTGCCAGCAGCATGGACAGGGGTTTTATCGAGCAGTACTTC
NA,TRBJ1-1,NA,TRBV18,CASSQQRGTEAFF,TGTGCCAGCTCACAACAGCGGGGGACTGAAGCTTTCTTT
NA,TRBJ2-5,NA,TRBV7-3,CASSSTRQETQYF,TGTGCCAGCAGCTCGACTAGACAAGAGACCCAGTACTTC
NA,TRBJ2-7,TRBD1,TRBV15,CATSRDPRDRVIYEQYF,TGTGCCACCAGCAGAGACCCCCGGGACAGGGTCATCTACGAGCAGTACTTC
NA,TRBJ1-2,TRBD1,TRBV5-6,CASSHELGGDGYTF,TGTGCCAGCAGCCATGAATTAGGGGGCGACGGCTACACCTTC
NA,TRBJ2-3,TRBD1,TRBV19,CASSATGAYTDTQYF,TGTGCCAGTAGCGCGACAGGGGCCTACACAGATACGCAGTATTTT
NA,TRBJ1-5,NA,TRBV5-8,CASSLEDRYSNQPQHF,TGTGCCAGCAGCTTGGAGGACAGATATAGCAATCAGCCCCAGCATTTT
NA,TRBJ1-4,NA,TRBV27,CASSLRQVDEKLFF,TGTGCCAGCAGTTTAAGACAGGTTGATGAAAAACTGTTTTTT
NA,TRBJ2-7,NA,TRBV28,CASTQSLYEQYF,TGTGCCAGCACCCAGTCCCTCTACGAGCAGTACTTC
NA,TRBJ2-3,NA,TRBV2,CASMPGEFTDTQYF,TGTGCCAGCATGCCGGGAGAGTTCACAGATACGCAGTATTTT
NA,TRBJ2-1,NA,TRBV6-4,CASSLGRSRMNEQFF,TGTGCCAGCAGCCTCGGTAGGAGTAGGATGAATGAGCAGTTCTTC
NA,TRBJ2-1,TRBD1,TRBV10-3,CAILGTEYNEQFF,TGTGCCATCCTGGGGACAGAGTACAATGAGCAGTTCTTC
NA,TRBJ2-1,TRBD1,TRBV5-6,CASSSGQGANEQFF,TGTGCCAGCAGCTCCGGACAGGGGGCTAATGAGCAGTTCTTC